The sequence of this TCR beta chain was determined in a study of blood T cell repertoires in COVID-19 (dated by TCRdb to about 2020). With regard to the full study: Samples from collaborators originated in the United States, Italy and Spain and spanned both the acute and convalescent phases of COVID-19. The material from the prospective study consisted of cDNA or gDNA derived from T cells, B-cell-depleted T cells, or PBMCs. The dataset comprised deeply sampled blood TCRbeta repertoires from subjects exposed to, actively infected with, or recovered from COVID-19. The repertoires were released in a freely available public database intended as a resource for research on the immune response to SARS-CoV-2. The samples were drawn from the first 160 participants of the ongoing ImmuneRACE study and from 1,254 subjects provided by 6 global collaborators. A de-identified subject ID, COVID-19 status, age in years and sex were almost always included in the sample metadata. Where available, HLA class I and class II types were obtained from metadata supplied by the sample provider rather than from assay-based typing.

Each collaborating institution followed its own protocols to collect whole blood in K2EDTA tubes. For TCRbeta analysis, collaborators shipped samples as frozen whole blood, isolated PBMCs, or DNA extracted from either of those sample types. Summary of the overall study and its limitations: The quantity of clinical and demographic metadata differed by source and by participant and was supplied without curation.

On this clone itself: This clone's antigen is unknown. Per-base qualities were not stored, and no clone one base away is much larger.

TCRbeta CDR3 regions were amplified from genomic DNA using the immunoSEQ Assay, a bias-controlled multiplex PCR. From the authors' description of their analysis: Nucleated cell counts per sample were estimated from amplification of reference gene primers within the assay. Sequence reads were collapsed and filtered to measure the absolute abundance of every unique TCRbeta CDR3 rearrangement. For each sample, productive Simpson clonality was calculated as the square root of Simpson's diversity index across productive rearrangements. What TCRdb holds here is the immuneACCESS table cut down to in-frame rearrangements. Part of the clones is not present; checked against another copy, under half of the missing clones reflect an unresolved V gene, and the others are unexplained. For V, J and clone size, that table is used; D and trimming come from the DNA. The sample has some 110,000 clones on record, over 75% of them singletons. About 3.8% of the sample is in the top ten clones.

From the germline V gene, CDR1 is SGHDN and CDR2 is FVKESK. The germline ends are 26 bases apart after V is trimmed by 5 bases and J by 6 bases. Reading from cysteine to phenylalanine, the CDR3 counts 17 amino acids. Just the 51-base CDR3 DNA is kept, in frame starting at base 1. The sequence joins TRBV14 to TRBJ2-7; matching of 6 bases hints at TRBD1 as the D gene. This sequence originates from a man over 45 with acute or convalescent COVID-19. The sequencing input was peripheral blood. This receptor carries the CDR3 CASSAITTGSLGSEQYF. In nucleotides, the sequence is TGTGCCAGCAGCGCCATTACGACAGGCAGCCTGGGTAGCGAGCAGTACTTC.